This TCR beta chain was captured by sequencing in a study of shared clonotypes between healthy human individuals. Per the study methods: Filtering differed since immunoSEQ provided only junctions, with no quality scores. Method: immunoSEQ multiplex PCR; TCRdb's copy keeps in-frame clones and lacks some. From that table come the V and J calls and clone size; the DNA was used to work out D and trimming. The profile shows over a million clones, around four fifths of them singletons. The germline V gene encodes CDR1 GTSNPN and CDR2 SVGIG (reference sequence). Trimming removed 4 bases at V and 1 base at J, with 10 bases between. The CDR3 covers 13 residues.

This clonotype originated in a man between 18 and 29 years old in good health. The chain uses TRBV30 and TRBJ1-1; possibly TRBD1 for D (6 bases). Sequencing used memory CD4+ T cells sorted from blood. Stated subset: CD45RA-negative fraction. The CDR3 nucleotides read TGTGCCTGGAATACAGGGAGGAACACTGAAGCTTTCTTT. Amino acids: CAWNTGRNTEAFF. Full variable domain (remainder filled in from reference TRBV30 and TRBJ1-1): SQTIHQWPATLVQPVGSPLSLECTVEGTSNPNLYWYRQAAGRGLQLLFYSVGIGQISSEVPQNLSASRPQDRQFILSSKKLLLSDSGFYLCAWNTGRNTEAFFGQGTRLTVV.